The clone carrying this T cell receptor beta chain was detected a few times. The CDR3 contains 16 residues. The V segment lost 8 bases and the J segment 2 bases; nucleotides outside the gene matches: 10. The germline V gene has CDR1 MNHNY and CDR2 SVGAGI (reference sequence). This specimen comes from a study of T-cell memory formation after mild COVID-19. The 5'RACE method, run with constant-segment primers, produced TCR alpha and TCR beta cDNA libraries (carrying sample barcodes and UMIs). TCRdb analysed the 5' RACE reads with MiXCR anew, one entry per CDR3 protein. The data contain hundreds of thousands of distinct CDR3 sequences, around 28% of them seen just once; the ten biggest clones take up around an eighth.

The receptor's source is an adult woman who had mild COVID-19 (a few samples of this study predate the infection). Cell type and time point are not known. What was sequenced was PBMCs or a T cell subset sorted from them (not recorded which). This chain uses TRBV6-6 with TRBJ2-5; 11 bases are shared with TRBD2. For the CDR3, the DNA is TGTGCCAGCTCGAAGGGGGGACTAGCGGATCAAGAGACCCAGTACTTC. Encoded protein: CASSKGGLADQETQYF.